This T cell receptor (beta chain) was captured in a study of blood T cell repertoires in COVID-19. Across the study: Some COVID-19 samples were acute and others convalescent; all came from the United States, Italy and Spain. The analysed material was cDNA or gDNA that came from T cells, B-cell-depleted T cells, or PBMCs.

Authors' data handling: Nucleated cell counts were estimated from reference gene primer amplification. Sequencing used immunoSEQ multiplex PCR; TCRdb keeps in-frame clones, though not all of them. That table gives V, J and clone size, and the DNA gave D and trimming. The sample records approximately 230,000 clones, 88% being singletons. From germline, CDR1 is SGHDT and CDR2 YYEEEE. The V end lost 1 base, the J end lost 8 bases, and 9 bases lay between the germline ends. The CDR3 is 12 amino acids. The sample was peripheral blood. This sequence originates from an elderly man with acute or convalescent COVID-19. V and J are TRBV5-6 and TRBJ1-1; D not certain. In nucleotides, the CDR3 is TGTGCCAGCAGCTTGACTAGGACCGAAGCTTTCTTT. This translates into CASSLTRTEAFF.